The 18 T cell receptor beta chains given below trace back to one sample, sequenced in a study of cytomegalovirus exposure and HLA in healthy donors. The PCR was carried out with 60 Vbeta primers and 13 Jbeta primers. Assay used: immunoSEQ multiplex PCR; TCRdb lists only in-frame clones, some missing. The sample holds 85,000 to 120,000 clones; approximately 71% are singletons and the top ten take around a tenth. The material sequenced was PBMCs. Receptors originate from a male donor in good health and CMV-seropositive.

As DNA, the CDR3 is TGTGCCAGCAGCCAAGCCCGACAGACTAACTATGGCTACACCTTC. Translation: CASSQARQTNYGYTF. The chain has TRBV4-2 and TRBJ1-2; TRBD1 is a possible D gene (5 bases). The CDR3 length is 15 residues. V was clipped by 1 base and J by 0 bases, with 9 bases between them. From germline, CDR1 is LGHNA and CDR2 YNFKEQ.

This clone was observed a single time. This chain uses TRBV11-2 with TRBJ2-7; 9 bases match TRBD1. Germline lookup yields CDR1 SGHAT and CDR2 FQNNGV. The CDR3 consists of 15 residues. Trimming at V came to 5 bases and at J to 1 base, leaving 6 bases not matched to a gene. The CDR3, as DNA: TGTGCCAGCAGCCGTGCCGGGACAGGGTCCTACGAGCAGTACTTC. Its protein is CASSRAGTGSYEQYF.

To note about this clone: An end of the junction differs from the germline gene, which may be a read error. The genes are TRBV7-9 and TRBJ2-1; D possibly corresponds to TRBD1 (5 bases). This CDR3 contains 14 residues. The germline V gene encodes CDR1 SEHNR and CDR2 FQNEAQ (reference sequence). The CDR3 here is CASSWGLSNNEQFF. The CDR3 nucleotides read TGTGCCAGCAGCTGGGGCCTCTCCAACAATGAGCAGTTCTTC.

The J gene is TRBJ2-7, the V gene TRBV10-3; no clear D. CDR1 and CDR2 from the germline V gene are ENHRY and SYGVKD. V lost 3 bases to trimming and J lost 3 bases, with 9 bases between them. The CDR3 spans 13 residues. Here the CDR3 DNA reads TGTGCCATCAGTGATGAGACAATCTACGAGCAGTACTTC. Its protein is CAISDETIYEQYF.

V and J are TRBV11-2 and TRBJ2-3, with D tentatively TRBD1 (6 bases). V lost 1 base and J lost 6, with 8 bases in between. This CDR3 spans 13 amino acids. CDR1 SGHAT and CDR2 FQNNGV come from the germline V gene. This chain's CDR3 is CASSLAGVDTQYF. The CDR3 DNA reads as TGTGCCAGCAGCTTAGCAGGGGTCGATACGCAGTATTTT.

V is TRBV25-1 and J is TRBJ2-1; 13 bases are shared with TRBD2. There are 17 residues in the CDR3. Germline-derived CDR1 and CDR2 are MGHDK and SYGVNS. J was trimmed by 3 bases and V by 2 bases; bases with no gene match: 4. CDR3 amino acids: CASSEDRLAGGYNEQFF. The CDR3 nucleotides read TGTGCCAGCAGTGAAGACCGACTAGCGGGAGGCTACAATGAGCAGTTCTTC.

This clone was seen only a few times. This CDR3 reads CASSPTSDNREQFF. The CDR3 DNA is TGCGCCAGCAGCCCTACTAGCGATAATCGTGAGCAGTTCTTC. The chain couples TRBV5-1 to TRBJ2-1; the match to TRBD2 covers 7 bases. V shed 4 bases, J shed 9 bases, and the junction held 10 bases outside the gene matches. Germline values: CDR1 SGHRS, CDR2 YFSETQ. The CDR3 loop spans 14 amino acids.

The CDR3 spells CASHTRWRERSGDEQFF. As DNA, the CDR3 is TGTGCCAGCCACACACGATGGCGGGAGAGATCCGGCGATGAGCAGTTCTTC. The rearrangement uses TRBV7-2 and TRBJ2-1, with 7 bases lining up with TRBD2. Germline-derived CDR1 and CDR2 are SGHTA and FQGNSA. The trim removed 8 bases at V and 8 bases at J, leaving 21 bases unmatched. This CDR3 comprises 17 residues. Together with reference TRBV7-2 and TRBJ2-1, the CDR3 gives the full variable domain: GAGVSQSPSNKVTEKGKDVELRCDPISGHTALYWYRQSLGQGLEFLIYFQGNSAPDKSGLPSDRFSAERTGGSVSTLTIQRTQQEDSAVYLCASHTRWRERSGDEQFFGPGTRLTVL.

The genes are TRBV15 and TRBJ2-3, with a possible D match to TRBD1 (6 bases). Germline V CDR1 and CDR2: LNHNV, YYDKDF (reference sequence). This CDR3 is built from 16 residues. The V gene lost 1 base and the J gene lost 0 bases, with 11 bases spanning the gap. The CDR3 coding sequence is TGTGCCACCAGCAGAGTTCCAGGGGCAAGCACAGATACGCAGTATTTT. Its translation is CATSRVPGASTDTQYF.

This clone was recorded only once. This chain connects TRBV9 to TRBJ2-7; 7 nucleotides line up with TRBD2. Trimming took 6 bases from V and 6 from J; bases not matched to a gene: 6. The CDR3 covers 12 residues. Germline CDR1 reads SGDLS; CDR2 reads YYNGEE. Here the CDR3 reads CASKGGSGEQYF. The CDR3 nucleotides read TGTGCCAGCAAGGGAGGGTCGGGCGAGCAGTACTTC.

The CDR3 loop reads CATLSGAGGNQPQHF. The CDR3 DNA is TGTGCCACCTTGTCGGGAGCGGGCGGCAATCAGCCCCAGCATTTT. This chain connects TRBV19 to TRBJ1-5; D remains ambiguous. Germline values: CDR1 LNHDA, CDR2 SQIVND (reference sequence). This CDR3 contains 15 residues. The V end was cut by 10 bases, the J end by 2 bases, with 18 bases between. The whole variable domain, filled in from reference TRBV19 and TRBJ1-5, reads DGGITQSPKYLFRKEGQNVTLSCEQNLNHDAMYWYRQDPGQGLRLIYYSQIVNDFQKGDIAEGYSVSREKKESFPLTVTSAQKNPTAFYLCATLSGAGGNQPQHFGDGTRLSIL.

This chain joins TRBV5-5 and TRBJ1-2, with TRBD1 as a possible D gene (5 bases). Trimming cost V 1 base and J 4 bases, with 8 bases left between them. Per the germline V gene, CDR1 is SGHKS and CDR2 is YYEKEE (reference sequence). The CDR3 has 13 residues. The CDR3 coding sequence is TGTGCCAGCAGCTTGTGGCAGGGCTATGGCTACACCTTC. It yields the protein CASSLWQGYGYTF.

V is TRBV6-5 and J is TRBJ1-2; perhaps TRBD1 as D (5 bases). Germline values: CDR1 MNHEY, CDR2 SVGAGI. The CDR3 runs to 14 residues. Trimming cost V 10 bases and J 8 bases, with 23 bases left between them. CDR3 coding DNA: TGTGCCACCGAAGCTAATACAGGAACGGAGGGCTACACCTTC. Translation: CATEANTGTEGYTF.

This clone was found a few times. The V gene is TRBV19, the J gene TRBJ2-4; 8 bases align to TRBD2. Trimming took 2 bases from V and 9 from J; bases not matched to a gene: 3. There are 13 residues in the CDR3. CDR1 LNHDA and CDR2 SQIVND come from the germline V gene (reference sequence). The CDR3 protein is CASSISREGIQYF. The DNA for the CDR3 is TGTGCCAGTAGTATAAGCCGGGAGGGCATTCAGTACTTC.

The CDR3 is CASSSGRGETQYF. CDR3 bases: TGTGCCAGCAGTTCAGGGAGGGGCGAGACCCAGTACTTC. The chain is built from TRBV6-5 and TRBJ2-5, with 7 bases fitting TRBD2. The CDR3 runs 13 residues. With V trimmed by 4 bases and J by 5 bases, 4 bases remained unmatched. Germline-derived CDR1 and CDR2 are MNHEY and SVGAGI.

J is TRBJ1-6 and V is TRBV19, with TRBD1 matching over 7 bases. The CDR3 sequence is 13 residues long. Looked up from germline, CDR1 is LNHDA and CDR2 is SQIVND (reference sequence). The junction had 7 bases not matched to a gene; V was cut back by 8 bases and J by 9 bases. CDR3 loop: CASSTGAGSPLHF. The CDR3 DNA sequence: TGTGCCAGTTCTACAGGGGCCGGTTCACCCCTCCACTTT.

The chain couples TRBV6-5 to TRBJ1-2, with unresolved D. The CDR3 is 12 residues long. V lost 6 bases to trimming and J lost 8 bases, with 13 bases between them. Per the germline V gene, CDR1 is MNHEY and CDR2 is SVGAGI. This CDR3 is CASRPTGGGYTF. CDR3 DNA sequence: TGTGCCAGCAGGCCGACGGGAGGAGGCTACACCTTC.

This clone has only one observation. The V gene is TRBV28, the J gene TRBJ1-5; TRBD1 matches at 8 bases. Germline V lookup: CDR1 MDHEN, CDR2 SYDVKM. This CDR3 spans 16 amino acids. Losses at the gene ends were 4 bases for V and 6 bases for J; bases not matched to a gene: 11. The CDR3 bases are TGTGCCAGCAGTTCGCCCGGACAGGGAATAGGTCAGCCCCAGCATTTT. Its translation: CASSSPGQGIGQPQHF.